Detailed here is one TCR beta chain. Antigen specificity is unknown. TCRdb fed the reads into MiXCR, producing one record per CDR3 protein. Of about 160,000 distinct CDR3 sequences listed, about a sixth are singletons. This sample is part of a study of T cell repertoires in cytomegalovirus infection. Looking at the study overall: A matching HLA type, together with CMV infection, was signaled by public TCR beta signatures. Study-wide findings and caveats: Carriers of CMV plus the relevant HLA were identified by cumulative public TCR beta family frequency. It was HLA-C-restricted CMV-specific TCR beta clonotypes that dominated the response ex vivo.

V gave up 4 bases and J gave up 9 bases; unmatched junction bases: 6. CDR1 is LNHDA and CDR2 is SQIVND in the germline V gene (reference sequence). The CDR3 runs to 14 residues. Sequenced sample: CD8+ T cells from PBMCs. The receptor was isolated from a human donor in good health (CMV status not recorded). Some clones in this sample may be carry-over from other donors' samples. V and J are TRBV19 and TRBJ2-1, with 10 positions matching TRBD2. In DNA form, the CDR3 reads TGTGCCAGTAGTAGGTCTAGCGGGAGTGCTGAGCAGTTCTTC. Protein sequence: CASSRSSGSAEQFF.